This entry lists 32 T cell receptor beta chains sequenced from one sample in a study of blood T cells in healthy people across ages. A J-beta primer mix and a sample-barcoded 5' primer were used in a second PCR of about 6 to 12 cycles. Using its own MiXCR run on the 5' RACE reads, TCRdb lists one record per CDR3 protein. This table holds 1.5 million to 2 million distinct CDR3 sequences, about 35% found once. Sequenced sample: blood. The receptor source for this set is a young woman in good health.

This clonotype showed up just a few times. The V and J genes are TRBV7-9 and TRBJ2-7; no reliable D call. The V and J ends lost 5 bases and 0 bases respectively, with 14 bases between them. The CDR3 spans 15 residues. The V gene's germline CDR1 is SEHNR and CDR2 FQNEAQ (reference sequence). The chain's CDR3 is CASSPRYPSSYEQYF. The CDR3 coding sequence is TGTGCCAGCAGCCCCCGGTACCCTAGCTCCTACGAGCAGTACTTC.

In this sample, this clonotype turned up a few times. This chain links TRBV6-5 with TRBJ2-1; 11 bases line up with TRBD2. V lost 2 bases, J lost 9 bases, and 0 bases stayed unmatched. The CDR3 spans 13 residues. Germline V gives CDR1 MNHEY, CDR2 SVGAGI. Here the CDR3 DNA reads TGTGCCAGCAGTTACCTAGCGGGAGGTGAGCAGTTCTTC. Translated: CASSYLAGGEQFF.

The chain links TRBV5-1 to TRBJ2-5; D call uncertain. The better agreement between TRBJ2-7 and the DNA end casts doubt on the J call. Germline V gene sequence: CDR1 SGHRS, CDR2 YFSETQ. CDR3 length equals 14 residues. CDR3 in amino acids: CASSLGPNAYEQYF. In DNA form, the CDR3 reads TGCGCCAGCAGCTTGGGACCGAACGCATACGAGCAGTACTTC.

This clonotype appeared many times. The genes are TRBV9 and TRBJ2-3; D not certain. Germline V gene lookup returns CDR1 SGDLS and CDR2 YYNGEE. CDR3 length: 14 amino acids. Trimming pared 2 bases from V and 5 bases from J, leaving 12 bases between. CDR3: CASSVAGWEDTQYF. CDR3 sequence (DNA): TGTGCCAGCAGCGTCGCAGGTTGGGAAGATACGCAGTATTTT.

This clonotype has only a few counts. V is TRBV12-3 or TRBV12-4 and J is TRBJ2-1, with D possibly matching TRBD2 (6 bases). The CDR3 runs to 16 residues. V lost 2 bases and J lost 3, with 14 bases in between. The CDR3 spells CASSLRWRGLYNEQFF. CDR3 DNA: TGTGCCAGCAGTTTAAGATGGCGGGGACTCTACAATGAGCAGTTCTTC.

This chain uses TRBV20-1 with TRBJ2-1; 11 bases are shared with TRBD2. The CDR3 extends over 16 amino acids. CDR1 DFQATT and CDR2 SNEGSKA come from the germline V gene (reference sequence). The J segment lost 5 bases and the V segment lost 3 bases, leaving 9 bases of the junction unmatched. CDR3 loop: CSARAYSGGADNEQFF. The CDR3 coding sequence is TGCAGTGCTAGGGCATATAGCGGGGGGGCCGACAATGAGCAGTTCTTC.

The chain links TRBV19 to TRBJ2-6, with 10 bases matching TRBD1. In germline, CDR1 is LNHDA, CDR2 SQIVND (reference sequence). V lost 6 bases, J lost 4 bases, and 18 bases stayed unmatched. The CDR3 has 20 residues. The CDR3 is CASSPGTGAPQSRGANVLTF. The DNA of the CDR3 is TGTGCCAGTAGCCCCGGGACAGGGGCCCCCCAGTCGAGGGGGGCCAACGTCCTGACTTTC. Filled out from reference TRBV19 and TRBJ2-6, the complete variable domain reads DGGITQSPKYLFRKEGQNVTLSCEQNLNHDAMYWYRQDPGQGLRLIYYSQIVNDFQKGDIAEGYSVSREKKESFPLTVTSAQKNPTAFYLCASSPGTGAPQSRGANVLTFGAGSRLTVL.

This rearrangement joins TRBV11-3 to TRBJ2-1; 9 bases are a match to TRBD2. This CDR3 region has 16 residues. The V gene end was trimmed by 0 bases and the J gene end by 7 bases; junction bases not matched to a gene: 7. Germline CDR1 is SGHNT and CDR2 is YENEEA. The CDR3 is CASSLDEGGRGNEQFF. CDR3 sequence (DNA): TGTGCCAGCAGCTTAGATGAGGGCGGGAGGGGTAATGAGCAGTTCTTC.

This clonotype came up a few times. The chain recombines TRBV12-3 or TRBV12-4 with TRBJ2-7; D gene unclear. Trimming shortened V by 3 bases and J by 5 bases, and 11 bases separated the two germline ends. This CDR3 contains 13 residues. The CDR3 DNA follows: TGTGCCAGCAGTTTTTCTCTAACGGACGAGCAGTACTTC. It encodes CASSFSLTDEQYF.

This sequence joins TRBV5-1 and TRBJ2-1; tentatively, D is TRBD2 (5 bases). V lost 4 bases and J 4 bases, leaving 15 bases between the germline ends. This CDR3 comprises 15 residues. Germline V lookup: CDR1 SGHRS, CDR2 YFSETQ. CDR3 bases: TGCGCCAGCAGCGCCCAAGCGGATCCATACAATGAGCAGTTCTTC. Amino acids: CASSAQADPYNEQFF.

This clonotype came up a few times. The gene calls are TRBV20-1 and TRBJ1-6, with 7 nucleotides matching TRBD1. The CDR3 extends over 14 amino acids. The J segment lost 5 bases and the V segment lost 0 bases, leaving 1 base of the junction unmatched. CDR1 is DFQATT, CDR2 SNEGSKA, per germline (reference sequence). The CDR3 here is CSAREGQHNSPLHF. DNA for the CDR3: TGCAGTGCTAGAGAGGGACAGCATAATTCACCCCTCCACTTT.

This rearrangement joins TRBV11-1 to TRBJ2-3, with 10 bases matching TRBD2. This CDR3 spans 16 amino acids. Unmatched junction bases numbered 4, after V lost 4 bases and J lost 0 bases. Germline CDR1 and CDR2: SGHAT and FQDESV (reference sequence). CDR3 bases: TGTGCCAGCAGCTCCACGACTAGCGGGAGCACAGATACGCAGTATTTT. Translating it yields CASSSTTSGSTDTQYF.

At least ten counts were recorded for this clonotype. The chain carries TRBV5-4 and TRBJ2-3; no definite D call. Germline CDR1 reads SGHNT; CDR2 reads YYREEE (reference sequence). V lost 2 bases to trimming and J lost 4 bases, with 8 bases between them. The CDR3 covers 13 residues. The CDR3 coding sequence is TGTGCCAGCAGCTTTCCCGTCGCAGATACGCAGTATTTT. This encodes CASSFPVADTQYF.

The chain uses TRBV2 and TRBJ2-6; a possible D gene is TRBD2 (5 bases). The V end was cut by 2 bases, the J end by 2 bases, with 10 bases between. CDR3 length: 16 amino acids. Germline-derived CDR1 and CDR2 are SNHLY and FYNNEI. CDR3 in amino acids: CASSELGGPGANVLTF. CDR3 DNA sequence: TGTGCCAGCAGTGAATTGGGCGGGCCTGGGGCCAACGTCCTGACTTTC. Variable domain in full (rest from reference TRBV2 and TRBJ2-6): EPEVTQTPSHQVTQMGQEVILRCVPISNHLYFYWYRQILGQKVEFLVSFYNNEISEKSEIFDDQFSVERPDGSNFTLKIRSTKLEDSAMYFCASSELGGPGANVLTFGAGSRLTVL.

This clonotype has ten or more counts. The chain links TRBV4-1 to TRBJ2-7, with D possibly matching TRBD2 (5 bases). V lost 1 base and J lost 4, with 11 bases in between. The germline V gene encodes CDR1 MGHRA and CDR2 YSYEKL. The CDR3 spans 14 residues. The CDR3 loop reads CASSQAPGDYEQYF. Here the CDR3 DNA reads TGCGCCAGCAGCCAAGCGCCCGGGGATTACGAGCAGTACTTC.

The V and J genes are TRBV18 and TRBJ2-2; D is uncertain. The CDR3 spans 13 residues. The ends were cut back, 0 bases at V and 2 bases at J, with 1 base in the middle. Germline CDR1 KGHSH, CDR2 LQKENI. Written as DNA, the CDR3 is TGTGCCAGCTCACCACCCAACACCGGGGAGCTGTTTTTT. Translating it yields CASSPPNTGELFF.

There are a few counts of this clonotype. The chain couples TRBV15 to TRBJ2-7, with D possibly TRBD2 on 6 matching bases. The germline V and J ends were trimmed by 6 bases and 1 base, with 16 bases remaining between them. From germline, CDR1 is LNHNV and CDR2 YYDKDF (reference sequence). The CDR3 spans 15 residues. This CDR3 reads CATRPTGAFSYEQYF. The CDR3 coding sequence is TGTGCCACCAGACCAACGGGAGCCTTTTCCTACGAGCAGTACTTC. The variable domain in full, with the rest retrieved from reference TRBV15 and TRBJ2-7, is DAMVIQNPRYQVTQFGKPVTLSCSQTLNHNVMYWYQQKSSQAPKLLFHYYDKDFNNEADTPDNFQSRRPNTSFCFLDIRSPGLGDTAMYLCATRPTGAFSYEQYFGPGTRLTVT.

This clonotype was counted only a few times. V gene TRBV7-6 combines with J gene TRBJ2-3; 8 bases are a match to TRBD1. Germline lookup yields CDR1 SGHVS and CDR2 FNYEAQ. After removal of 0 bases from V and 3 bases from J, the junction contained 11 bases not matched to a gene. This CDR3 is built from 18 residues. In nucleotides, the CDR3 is TGTGCCAGCAGCTTAGCGGCCCCAGGGGGCGAAAAGACAGATACGCAGTATTTT. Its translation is CASSLAAPGGEKTDTQYF.

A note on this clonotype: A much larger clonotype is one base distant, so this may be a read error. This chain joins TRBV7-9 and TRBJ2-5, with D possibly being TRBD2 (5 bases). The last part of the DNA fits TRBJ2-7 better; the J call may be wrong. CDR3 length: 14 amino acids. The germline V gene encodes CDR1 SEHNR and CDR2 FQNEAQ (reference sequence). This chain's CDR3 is CASSPIGGSDEQYF. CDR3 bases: TGTGCCAGCAGCCCCATAGGCGGGTCAGACGAGCAGTACTTC.

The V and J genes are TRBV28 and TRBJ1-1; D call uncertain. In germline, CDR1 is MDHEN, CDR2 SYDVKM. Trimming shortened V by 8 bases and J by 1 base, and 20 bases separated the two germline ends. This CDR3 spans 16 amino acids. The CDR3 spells CASWPSGPRGNTEAFF. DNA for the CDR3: TGTGCCAGCTGGCCTTCCGGGCCCCGGGGGAACACTGAAGCTTTCTTT.

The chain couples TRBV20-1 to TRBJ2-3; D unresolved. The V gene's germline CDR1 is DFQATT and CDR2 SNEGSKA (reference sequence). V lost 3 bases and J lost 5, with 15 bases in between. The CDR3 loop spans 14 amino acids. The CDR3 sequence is CSARTLRGLDTQYF. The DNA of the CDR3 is TGCAGTGCTAGGACTCTTCGAGGTTTAGATACGCAGTATTTT.

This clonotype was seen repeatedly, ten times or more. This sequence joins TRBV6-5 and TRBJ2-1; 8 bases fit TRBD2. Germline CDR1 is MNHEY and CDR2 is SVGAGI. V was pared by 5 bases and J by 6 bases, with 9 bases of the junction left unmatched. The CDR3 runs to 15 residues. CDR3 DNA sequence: TGTGCCAGCAGTCGACGGGGCGGGGGGACCAATGAGCAGTTCTTC. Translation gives CASSRRGGGTNEQFF.

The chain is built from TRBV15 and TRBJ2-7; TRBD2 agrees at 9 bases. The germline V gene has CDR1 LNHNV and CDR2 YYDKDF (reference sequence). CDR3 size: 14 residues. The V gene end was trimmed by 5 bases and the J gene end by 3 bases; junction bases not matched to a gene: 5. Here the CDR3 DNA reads TGTGCCACCAGCCCGGGTAGCGGGGGCTACGAGCAGTACTTC. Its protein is CATSPGSGGYEQYF.

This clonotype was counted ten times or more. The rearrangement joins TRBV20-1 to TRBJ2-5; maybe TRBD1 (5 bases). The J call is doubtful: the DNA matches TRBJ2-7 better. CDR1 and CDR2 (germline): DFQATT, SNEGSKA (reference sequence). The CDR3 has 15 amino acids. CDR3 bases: TGCAGTGCTAGAGACGGGCAGGGTAGCATCGACGAGCAGTACTTC. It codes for CSARDGQGSIDEQYF.

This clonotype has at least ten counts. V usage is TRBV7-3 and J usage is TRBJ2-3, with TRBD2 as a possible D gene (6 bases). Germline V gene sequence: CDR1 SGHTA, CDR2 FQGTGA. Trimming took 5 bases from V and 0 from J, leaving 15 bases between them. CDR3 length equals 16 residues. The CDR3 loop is CASSRAGRSSTDTQYF. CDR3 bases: TGTGCCAGCAGCCGGGCGGGGCGGAGTAGCACAGATACGCAGTATTTT.

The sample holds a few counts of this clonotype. The CDR3 coding sequence is TGTGCCAGCAGCGTAGTAGGGGAGCAAAGCACAGATACGCAGCATTTT. Translating it yields CASSVVGEQSTDTQHF. The chain uses TRBV9 and TRBJ2-3; tentative D call: TRBD1 (5 bases). With the DNA end fitting TRBJ1-5 better, the J assignment may be wrong. CDR1 SGDLS and CDR2 YYNGEE come from the germline V gene. The CDR3 covers 16 residues.

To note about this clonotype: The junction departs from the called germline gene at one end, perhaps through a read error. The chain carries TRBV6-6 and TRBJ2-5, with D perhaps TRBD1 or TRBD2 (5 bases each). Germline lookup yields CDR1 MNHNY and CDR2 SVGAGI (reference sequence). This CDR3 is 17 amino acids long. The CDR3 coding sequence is TGTGCCAGAAGTTTACGGGGATCCGGGGCCCCCCAAGAGACCCAGTACTTC. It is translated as CARSLRGSGAPQETQYF.

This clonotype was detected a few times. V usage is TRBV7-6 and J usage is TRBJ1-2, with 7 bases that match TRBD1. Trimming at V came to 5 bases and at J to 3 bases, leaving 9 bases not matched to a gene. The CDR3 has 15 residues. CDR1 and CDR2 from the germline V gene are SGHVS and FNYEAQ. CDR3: CASSPHRGLDYGYTF. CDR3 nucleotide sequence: TGTGCCAGCAGCCCTCACAGGGGACTTGACTATGGCTACACCTTC.

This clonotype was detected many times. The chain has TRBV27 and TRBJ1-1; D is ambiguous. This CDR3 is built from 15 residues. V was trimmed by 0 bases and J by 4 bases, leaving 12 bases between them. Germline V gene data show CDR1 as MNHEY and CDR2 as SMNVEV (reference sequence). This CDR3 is CASSLSPGLGTEAFF. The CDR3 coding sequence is TGTGCCAGCAGTTTATCGCCAGGTCTGGGCACTGAAGCTTTCTTT.

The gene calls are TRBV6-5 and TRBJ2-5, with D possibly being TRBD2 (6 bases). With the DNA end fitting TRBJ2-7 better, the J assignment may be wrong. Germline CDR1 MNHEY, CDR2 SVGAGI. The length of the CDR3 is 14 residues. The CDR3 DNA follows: TGTGCCAGCAGTCAGCACGGGGGTAGCGCCGAGCAGTACTTC. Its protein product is CASSQHGGSAEQYF.

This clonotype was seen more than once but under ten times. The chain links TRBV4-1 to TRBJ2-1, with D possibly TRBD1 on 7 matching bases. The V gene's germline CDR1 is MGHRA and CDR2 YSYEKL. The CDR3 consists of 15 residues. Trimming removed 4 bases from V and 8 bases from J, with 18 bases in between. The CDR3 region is CASSPPGGGGYEQFF. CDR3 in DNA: TGCGCCAGCAGCCCCCCCGGTGGAGGGGGCTATGAGCAGTTCTTC.

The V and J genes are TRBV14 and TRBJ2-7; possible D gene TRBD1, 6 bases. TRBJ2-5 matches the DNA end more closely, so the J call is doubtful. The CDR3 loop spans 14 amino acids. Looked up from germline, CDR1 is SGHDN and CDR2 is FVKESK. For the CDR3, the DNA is TGTGCCAGCAGCCCCGCAGGGGCCTGGGAGACCCAGTACTTC. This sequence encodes CASSPAGAWETQYF.